The 10 T cell receptor beta chains given below trace back to one sample, sequenced in a study of T cell responses to AZD1222 COVID-19 vaccine. Repertoires were generated with immunoSEQ multiplex PCR, while TCRdb's copy carries only in-frame clones and drops some. This sample has around 150,000 clones, with around 87% found just once. Material: peripheral blood, obtained 28 days after the second AZD1222 dose. Every receptor here comes from an adult who received the AZD1222 COVID-19 vaccine.

CDR3 sequence (DNA): TGTGCCAGCAGCCCTGGGACAGTCCTCTATGGCTACACCTTC. Translation gives CASSPGTVLYGYTF. V gene TRBV3-1 (or the pseudogene TRBV3-2) combines with J gene TRBJ1-2, with TRBD1 identical over 7 bases. Per germline, CDR1 LGHDT and CDR2 YNNKEL (reference sequence). V lost 4 bases, J lost 4 bases, and 6 bases stayed unmatched. The CDR3 spans 14 residues.

Comments on this clone: A read error is likely, as this CDR3 ends without the conserved phenylalanine or tryptophan. The limits of the CDR3 on the DNA are not certain, so only TCRdb's listed CDR3 is given. The chain is built from TRBV6-5 and TRBJ1-2. CDR1 MNHEY and CDR2 SVGAGI come from the germline V gene. The CDR3 sequence runs 13 residues, both termini included. CDR3 amino acids: CASSRGPGAGIEV.

The J gene is TRBJ1-3, the V gene TRBV4-1; D perhaps matches TRBD1 (5 bases). Per germline, CDR1 MGHRA and CDR2 YSYEKL. The length of the CDR3 is 20 residues. V lost 0 bases and J lost 0, with 21 bases in between. The CDR3 nucleotides read TGCGCCAGCAGCCAAGATCCCGGCCTACCGGGACGGGACTCTGGAAACACCATATATTTT. Its translation: CASSQDPGLPGRDSGNTIYF.

V is TRBV5-1 and J is TRBJ1-2; D gene ambiguous. This CDR3 contains 14 residues. V was trimmed by 0 bases and J by 5 bases, leaving 11 bases between them. In germline, CDR1 is SGHRS, CDR2 YFSETQ. The CDR3 DNA sequence: TGCGCCAGCAGCTTGGAGGGAGGGCAGTATGGCTACACCTTC. As protein: CASSLEGGQYGYTF.

The gene calls are TRBV23-1 and TRBJ1-1, with D unclear. TRBV23-1 falls under the ORF class, with uncertain function. The V gene lost 1 base and the J gene lost 3 bases, with 12 bases spanning the gap. The CDR3 totals 15 residues. CDR3 coding DNA: TGCGCCAGCAGTCAATTAGAGGGAGAGGACACTGAAGCTTTCTTT. It codes for CASSQLEGEDTEAFF.

This clone has more than one count but fewer than ten. The chain employs TRBV10-3 and TRBJ2-7, with D possibly being TRBD1 (6 bases). The CDR3 runs to 13 residues. Trimming took 0 bases from V and 6 from J, leaving 9 bases between them. CDR1 is ENHRY, CDR2 SYGVKD, per germline. This CDR3 reads CAISESMTGEQYF. In DNA form, the CDR3 reads TGTGCCATCAGTGAGTCGATGACAGGCGAGCAGTACTTC.

The chain couples TRBV7-9 to TRBJ1-5; 8 bases agree with TRBD1. The germline V gene has CDR1 SEHNR and CDR2 FQNEAQ (reference sequence). This CDR3 has 16 residues. The J segment lost 5 bases and the V segment lost 2 bases, leaving 8 bases of the junction unmatched. The CDR3 DNA is TGTGCCAGCAGCTTAAGGTCAGGGGGCTCCCATCAGCCCCAGCATTTT. It is translated as CASSLRSGGSHQPQHF.

The chain has TRBV19 and TRBJ1-5; D possibly corresponds to TRBD1 (6 bases). The germline V gene has CDR1 LNHDA and CDR2 SQIVND (reference sequence). The CDR3 runs to 14 residues. Trimming stripped 3 bases from V and 6 bases from J, with 12 bases between. The CDR3 bases are TGTGCCAGTAGTATGGGGCAGGGGAGTCAGCCCCAGCATTTT. This codes for CASSMGQGSQPQHF.

The chain combines TRBV7-8 with TRBJ1-6; D gene unclear. CDR1 and CDR2 (germline): SGHVS, FQNEAQ. V was clipped by 2 bases and J by 6 bases, with 11 bases between them. CDR3 length equals 15 residues. CDR3 sequence (DNA): TGTGCCAGCAGCTTAACGAGACGGGCTAATTCACCCCTCCACTTT. Translating gives CASSLTRRANSPLHF.

This clone has only one observation. This CDR3 reads CASSLTGTANEKLFF. In nucleotides, the CDR3 is TGTGCCAGCAGCTTGACCGGGACGGCGAATGAAAAACTGTTTTTT. V is TRBV5-6 and J is TRBJ1-4, with D perhaps matching TRBD1 (5 bases). There are 15 residues in the CDR3. From germline, CDR1 is SGHDT and CDR2 YYEEEE. The germline V and J ends were trimmed by 1 base and 5 bases, with 12 bases remaining between them.